The present T cell receptor beta chain was sequenced within a study of blood T cell repertoires in COVID-19. Study-level background: Material from acute and convalescent COVID-19 was sourced from the United States, Italy and Spain.

The CDR3 totals 14 residues. The V gene lost 0 bases and the J gene lost 6 bases, with 14 bases spanning the gap. CDR1 GTSNPN and CDR2 SVGIG come from the germline V gene (reference sequence). Per the original methods: Amplification of reference gene primers provided the estimated nucleated cell counts. The data were produced by immunoSEQ multiplex PCR, yet TCRdb's version contains in-frame clones alone and is incomplete. V and J calls and clone size come straight from that table; D and trimming were deduced from the DNA. The sample yields a few hundred thousand clones, roughly 90% seen once. Participant ages covered about 18 to 90 years across 24 US areas.

The source material was PBMCs or T cells enriched from blood (not recorded which). The clonotype was recovered from a man between 18 and 29 years old with acute COVID-19. The gene calls are TRBV30 and TRBJ1-1, with D unresolved. CDR3 region: CAWSVPSVSAEAFF. CDR3 nucleotide sequence: TGTGCCTGGAGTGTTCCCTCCGTCAGCGCTGAAGCTTTCTTT.